What follows is one T cell receptor (beta chain) and its context. The junction had 9 bases not matched to a gene; V was cut back by 4 bases and J by 6 bases. The CDR3 is 14 residues long. The germline gives CDR1 SGHRS, CDR2 YFSETQ. Time point of the sample: newly diagnosed GD, antithyroid drugs for less than 3 months. TCR sequences were obtained from RNA taken from PBMCs. It was by American Thyroid Association guidelines that Graves' disease was diagnosed. As collected, the peripheral blood samples measured 7.5 to 10 milliliters each and went into EDTA tubes. This sample was taken from a study of regulatory T cells in long-lasting Graves disease. With iRepertoire HTBI primers and Arm-PCR of CDR3 regions, TCR beta libraries were built. TCRdb independently ran MiXCR on the multiplex PCR reads; one entry per CDR3 protein. The sample lists hundreds of thousands of distinct CDR3 sequences; under 20% were seen once.

The same data also contributed to another study, on T cells in Graves' hyperthyroidism and ophthalmopathy. That paper notes: Diagnoses rested on clinical symptoms, serum thyroxine and TRAb, thyroid ultrasound and orbital computed tomography. The HTBI set primed first-round TCR CDR3 RT-PCR.

This specimen was peripheral blood mononuclear cells (PBMCs), taken at new diagnosis, from a patient treated with antithyroid drugs. The gene calls are TRBV5-1 and TRBJ1-1, with TRBD1 identical over 7 bases. The receptor was derived from a woman aged 30 to 39 with Graves disease. CDR3 nucleotide sequence: TGCGCCAGCAGCCGGGGACAGTTAAGGTCTGAAGCTTTCTTT. This translates into CASSRGQLRSEAFF.